The 7 T cell receptor beta chains reported below all come from one sample, sequenced in a study of T-cell reconstitution after alpha-beta-depleted transplantation in children. Unique molecular identifiers were incorporated during preparation of the TCRbeta library. From the PCR reads, TCRdb called clonotypes with MiXCR, one entry per CDR3 protein. The repertoire holds 400,000 to 500,000 distinct CDR3 sequences, with 11% as singletons. The starting material was PBMCs from the stem cell graft donor, obtained from the stem cell graft. These receptors all come from a human donor who donated a stem cell graft to a child with acute myeloid leukemia.

This clonotype was found many times. This chain uses TRBV12-3 or TRBV12-4 with TRBJ2-3, with D maybe TRBD1 (6 bases). The V gene lost 4 bases and the J gene lost 2 bases, with 13 bases spanning the gap. The CDR3 has 15 residues. DNA for the CDR3: TGTGCCAGCAGTTCCTGGACAGAATTCACAGATACGCAGTATTTT. Translation gives CASSSWTEFTDTQYF.

The V and J genes are TRBV11-1 and TRBJ2-3; 9 nucleotides agree with TRBD1. This CDR3 contains 15 residues. Germline V gene data show CDR1 as SGHAT and CDR2 as FQDESV (reference sequence). Losses at the gene ends were 5 bases for V and 2 bases for J; bases not matched to a gene: 5. CDR3 sequence: CASSMGQGPTDTQYF. The CDR3 DNA follows: TGTGCCAGCAGCATGGGACAGGGACCCACAGATACGCAGTATTTT.

The J gene is TRBJ2-3, the V gene TRBV29-1, with 11 bases aligning to TRBD2. In germline, CDR1 is SQVTM, CDR2 ANQGSEA. The CDR3 consists of 15 residues. V shed 3 bases and J 5 bases; nucleotides not matched to a gene: 7. This CDR3 is CSVDFSLAGGDTQYF. The DNA of the CDR3 is TGCAGCGTTGATTTCTCCCTAGCGGGGGGAGATACGCAGTATTTT.

This clonotype has at least ten counts. The chain couples TRBV14 to TRBJ1-1; a possible D gene is TRBD1 (5 bases). CDR3 size: 14 residues. Looked up from germline, CDR1 is SGHDN and CDR2 is FVKESK. The V and J ends lost 4 bases and 0 bases respectively, with 9 bases between them. The CDR3 reads CASSPGLMNTEAFF. The CDR3, as DNA: TGTGCCAGCAGCCCGGGACTGATGAACACTGAAGCTTTCTTT.

This clonotype was detected many times. The rearrangement uses TRBV20-1 and TRBJ2-3; TRBD2 is a possible D gene (5 bases). Per the germline V gene, CDR1 is DFQATT and CDR2 is SNEGSKA (reference sequence). This CDR3 spans 13 amino acids. V lost 6 bases, J lost 0 bases, and 10 bases lay in between. In nucleotides, the CDR3 is TGCAGTGCCGGGGAGATCAGCACAGATACGCAGTATTTT. The encoded protein is CSAGEISTDTQYF.

This clonotype was seen a handful of times. The V and J genes are TRBV19 and TRBJ2-2; maybe TRBD1 (6 bases). This CDR3 region has 16 residues. With 3 bases removed from V and 6 bases from J, the gap between germline ends came to 17 bases. Germline V gives CDR1 LNHDA, CDR2 SQIVND (reference sequence). In DNA form, the CDR3 reads TGTGCCAGTAGTATCATTCGACAGGCCGGGCCCGGGGAGCTGTTTTTT. Residues: CASSIIRQAGPGELFF.

This clonotype has a count of ten or more. This chain joins TRBV7-9 and TRBJ1-1; no reliable D call. The CDR3 runs to 13 residues. V was pared by 1 base and J by 4 bases, with 7 bases between. Germline values: CDR1 SEHNR, CDR2 FQNEAQ (reference sequence). The CDR3 protein is CASSLVSGTEAFF. The CDR3 DNA is TGTGCCAGCAGCTTAGTTTCCGGCACTGAAGCTTTCTTT.